The source of this T cell receptor (beta chain) is a study of human T cells and chemical hapten exposure. Germline V lookup: CDR1 DFQATT, CDR2 SNEGSKA (reference sequence). The CDR3 totals 13 residues. In regard to this clonotype: The junction differs from germline at one of its ends, possibly a read error.

Time point given: patch test 3, about 24 weeks after DPC sensitization. Treatment meaning: therapeutic diphenylcyclopropenone sensitization with weekly scalp DPC. One entry per CDR3 protein results from TCRdb running MiXCR on the RACE reads. The repertoire holds 95,000 to 150,000 distinct CDR3 sequences, with about 11% as singletons. This sequence was found in a woman aged 50 to 60 with alopecia areata. Some clones in this sample may be carry-over from other donors' samples. This specimen was whole blood, taken in connection with sensitization to the hapten diphenylcyclopropenone (DPC). The rearrangement joins TRBV20-1 to TRBJ2-3; 7 bases are a match to TRBD1. The CDR3 is CCAKQGPGDTQYF. The CDR3 coding sequence is TGCTGTGCTAAACAGGGGCCAGGGGATACGCAGTATTTT.